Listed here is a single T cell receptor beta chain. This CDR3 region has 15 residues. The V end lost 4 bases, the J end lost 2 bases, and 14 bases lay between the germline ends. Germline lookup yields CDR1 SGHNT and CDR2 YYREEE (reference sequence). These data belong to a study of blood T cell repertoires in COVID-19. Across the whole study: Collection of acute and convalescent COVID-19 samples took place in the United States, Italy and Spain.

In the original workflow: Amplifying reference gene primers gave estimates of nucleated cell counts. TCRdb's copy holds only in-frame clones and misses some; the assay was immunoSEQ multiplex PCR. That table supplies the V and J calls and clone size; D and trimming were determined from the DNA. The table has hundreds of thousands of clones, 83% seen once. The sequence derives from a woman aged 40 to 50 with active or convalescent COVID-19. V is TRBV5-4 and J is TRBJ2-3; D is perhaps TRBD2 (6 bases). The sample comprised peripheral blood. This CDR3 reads CASSPSRGPTDTQYF. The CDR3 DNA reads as TGTGCCAGCAGCCCCTCGCGGGGTCCCACAGATACGCAGTATTTT.